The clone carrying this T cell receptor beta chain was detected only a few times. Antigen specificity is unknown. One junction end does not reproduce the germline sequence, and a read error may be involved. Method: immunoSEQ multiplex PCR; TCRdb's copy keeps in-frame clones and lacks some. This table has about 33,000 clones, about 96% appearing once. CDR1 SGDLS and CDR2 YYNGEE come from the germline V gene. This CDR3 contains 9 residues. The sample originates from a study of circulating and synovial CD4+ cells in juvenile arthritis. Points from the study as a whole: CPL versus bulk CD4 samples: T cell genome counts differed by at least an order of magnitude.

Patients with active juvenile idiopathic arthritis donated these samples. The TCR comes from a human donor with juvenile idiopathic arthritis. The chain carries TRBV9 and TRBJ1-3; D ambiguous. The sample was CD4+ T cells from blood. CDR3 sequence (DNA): TGTGCCAGCAGCGTAGCTTTAGATTTT. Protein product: CASSVALDF.